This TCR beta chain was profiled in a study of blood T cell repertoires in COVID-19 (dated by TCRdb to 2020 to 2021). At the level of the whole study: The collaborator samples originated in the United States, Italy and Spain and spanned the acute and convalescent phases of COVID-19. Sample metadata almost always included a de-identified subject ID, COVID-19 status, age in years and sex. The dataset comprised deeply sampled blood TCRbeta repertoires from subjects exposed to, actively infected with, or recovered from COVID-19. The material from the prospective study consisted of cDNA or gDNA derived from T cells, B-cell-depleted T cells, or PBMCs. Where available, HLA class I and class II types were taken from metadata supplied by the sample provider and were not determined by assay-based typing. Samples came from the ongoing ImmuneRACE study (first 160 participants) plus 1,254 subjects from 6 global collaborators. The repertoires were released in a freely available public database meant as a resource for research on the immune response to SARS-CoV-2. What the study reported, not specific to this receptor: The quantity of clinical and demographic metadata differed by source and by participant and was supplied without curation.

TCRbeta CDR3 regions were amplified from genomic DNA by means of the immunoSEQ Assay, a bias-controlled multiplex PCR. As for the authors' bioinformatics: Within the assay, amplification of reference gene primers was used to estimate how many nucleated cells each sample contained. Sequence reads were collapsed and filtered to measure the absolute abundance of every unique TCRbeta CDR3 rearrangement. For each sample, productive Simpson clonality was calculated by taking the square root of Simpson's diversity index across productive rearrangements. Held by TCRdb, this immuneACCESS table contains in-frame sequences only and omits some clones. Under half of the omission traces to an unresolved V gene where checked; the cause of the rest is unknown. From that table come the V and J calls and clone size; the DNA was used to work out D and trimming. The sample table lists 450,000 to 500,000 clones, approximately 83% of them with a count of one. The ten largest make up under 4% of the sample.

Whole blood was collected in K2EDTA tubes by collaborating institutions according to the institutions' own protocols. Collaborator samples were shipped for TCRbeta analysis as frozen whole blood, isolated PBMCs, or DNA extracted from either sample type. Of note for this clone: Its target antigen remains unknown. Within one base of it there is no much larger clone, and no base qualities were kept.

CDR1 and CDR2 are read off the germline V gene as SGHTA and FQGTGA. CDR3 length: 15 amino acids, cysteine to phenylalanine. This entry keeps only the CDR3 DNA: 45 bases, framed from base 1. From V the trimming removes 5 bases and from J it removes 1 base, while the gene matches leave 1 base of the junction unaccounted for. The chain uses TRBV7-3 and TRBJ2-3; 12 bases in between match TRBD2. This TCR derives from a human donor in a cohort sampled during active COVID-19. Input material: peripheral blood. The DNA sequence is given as TGTGCCAGCAGCCGGACTAGCGGGGGCACAGATACGCAGTATTTT. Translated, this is CASSRTSGGTDTQYF.